The rows below give T cell receptor beta chains drawn from one sample of a study of immune heterogeneity within non-small cell lung tumors. One entry per CDR3 protein results from TCRdb running MiXCR on the multiplex PCR reads. The repertoire holds approximately 11,000 distinct CDR3 sequences, with 30% as singletons. Material: lung tumor tissue. Source of these receptors: a woman aged 60 to 75 with non-small cell lung cancer. The CDR3 runs from the conserved cysteine through the conserved F or W. Fields, in order: CDR3 DNA, CDR3 protein, D gene, J gene, V gene, clone size, CDR3 length. D genes are given only for firm matches. Only some rows state a clone size, as once, few, many or a class for expanded clones.

CDR3nt: TGTGCCAGCAGCAGCCGGGACAGGGCCGATACGCAGTATTTT; CDR3aa: CASSSRDRADTQYF; d_gene: TRBD1; j_gene: TRBJ2-3; v_gene: TRBV7-9; abundance: few; len: 14
CDR3nt: TGTGCCAGCCGCTCCGGGACAGGGCAGTACGAGCAGTACTTC; CDR3aa: CASRSGTGQYEQYF; d_gene: TRBD1; j_gene: TRBJ2-7; v_gene: TRBV18; abundance: many; len: 14
CDR3nt: TGTGCCAGCAGATACGGTGGGAGGTCCAGCTCCTACGAGCAGTACTTC; CDR3aa: CASRYGGRSSSYEQYF; d_gene: -; j_gene: TRBJ2-7; v_gene: TRBV12-3/TRBV12-4; abundance: medium-sized; len: 16
CDR3nt: TGTGCCAGTAGTAGGGGAGGACTCGTCAGCAATGAGCAGTTCTTC; CDR3aa: CASSRGGLVSNEQFF; d_gene: -; j_gene: TRBJ2-1; v_gene: TRBV19; abundance: -; len: 15
CDR3nt: TGTGCCAGCTCACCGGACACCTACGAGCAGTACTTC; CDR3aa: CASSPDTYEQYF; d_gene: -; j_gene: TRBJ2-7; v_gene: TRBV18; abundance: few; len: 12
CDR3nt: TGTGCCAGCAGCTTAGTCGGGGGAACCAAAAACATTCAGTACTTC; CDR3aa: CASSLVGGTKNIQYF; d_gene: -; j_gene: TRBJ2-4; v_gene: TRBV7-2; abundance: -; len: 15
CDR3nt: TGTGCCAGCAGTTACGAACACAGGTACTACAATGAGCAGTTCTTC; CDR3aa: CASSYEHRYYNEQFF; d_gene: -; j_gene: TRBJ2-1; v_gene: TRBV6-1; abundance: medium-sized; len: 15
CDR3nt: TGTGCCAGCAGCTCACTTGGGACAGGGGACCCAGATACGCAGTATTTT; CDR3aa: CASSSLGTGDPDTQYF; d_gene: TRBD1; j_gene: TRBJ2-3; v_gene: TRBV5-5; abundance: once; len: 16
CDR3nt: TGTGCCAGCAGCTTAGAACCCGGGTCCGAAGCTTTCTTT; CDR3aa: CASSLEPGSEAFF; d_gene: -; j_gene: TRBJ1-1; v_gene: TRBV28; abundance: once; len: 13
CDR3nt: TGCAGCGTTAAAAAGGGAACTAGCGGGAGACTAGGCACAGATACGCAGTATTTT; CDR3aa: CSVKKGTSGRLGTDTQYF; d_gene: TRBD2; j_gene: TRBJ2-3; v_gene: TRBV29-1; abundance: many; len: 18
CDR3nt: TGTGCCAGCAGCTTACTTGGGACTAGCGATACGCAGTATTTT; CDR3aa: CASSLLGTSDTQYF; d_gene: TRBD2; j_gene: TRBJ2-3; v_gene: TRBV11-2; abundance: many; len: 14
CDR3nt: TGTGCCAGCAGTGCCAGCGGGAGGGCCTACAATGAGCAGTTCTTC; CDR3aa: CASSASGRAYNEQFF; d_gene: TRBD2; j_gene: TRBJ2-1; v_gene: TRBV6-1; abundance: few; len: 15
CDR3nt: TGTGCCAGCAGCCTAAGGACTAGCGGGGTAGATACGCAGTATTTT; CDR3aa: CASSLRTSGVDTQYF; d_gene: TRBD2; j_gene: TRBJ2-3; v_gene: TRBV5-4; abundance: few; len: 15
CDR3nt: TGTGCCATCAGTGAGTCGAACGGGGACCAAGAGACCCAGTACTTC; CDR3aa: CAISESNGDQETQYF; d_gene: -; j_gene: TRBJ2-5; v_gene: TRBV10-3; abundance: -; len: 15
CDR3nt: TGCGCCAGCAGTGAGTCGATGGCAGCTGGTCAAGAGACCCAGTACTTC; CDR3aa: CASSESMAAGQETQYF; d_gene: -; j_gene: TRBJ2-5; v_gene: TRBV10-1; abundance: medium-sized; len: 16
CDR3nt: TGTGCCTGGAGCCCAGGGACTAGCGGGAGGGCCGGGGACTTC; CDR3aa: CAWSPGTSGRAGDF; d_gene: TRBD2; j_gene: TRBJ2-5; v_gene: TRBV30; abundance: many; len: 14
CDR3nt: TGTGCCAGCACCTCGTTACAGGGGGACCCAGATACGCAGTATTTT; CDR3aa: CASTSLQGDPDTQYF; d_gene: TRBD1; j_gene: TRBJ2-3; v_gene: TRBV6-1; abundance: many; len: 15